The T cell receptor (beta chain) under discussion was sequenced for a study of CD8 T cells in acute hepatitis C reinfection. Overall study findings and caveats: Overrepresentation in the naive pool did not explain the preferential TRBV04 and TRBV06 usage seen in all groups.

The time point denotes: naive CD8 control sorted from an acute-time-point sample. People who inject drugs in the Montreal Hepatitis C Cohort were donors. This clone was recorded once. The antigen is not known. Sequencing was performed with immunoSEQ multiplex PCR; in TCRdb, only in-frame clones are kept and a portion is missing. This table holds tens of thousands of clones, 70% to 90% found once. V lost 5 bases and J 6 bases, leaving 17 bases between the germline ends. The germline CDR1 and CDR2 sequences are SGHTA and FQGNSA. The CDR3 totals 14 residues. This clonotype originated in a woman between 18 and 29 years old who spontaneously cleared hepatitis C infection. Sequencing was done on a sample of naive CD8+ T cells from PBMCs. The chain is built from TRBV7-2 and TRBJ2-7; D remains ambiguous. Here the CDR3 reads CASSPTARLVEQYF. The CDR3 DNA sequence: TGTGCCAGCAGCCCCACTGCGCGACTTGTCGAGCAGTACTTC.